These 2 T cell receptor beta chains originate from one sample sequenced in a study of cytomegalovirus exposure and HLA in healthy donors. Generated by immunoSEQ multiplex PCR, the TCRdb table keeps only in-frame clones and is missing some. The sample lists approximately 260,000 clones; 65% to 90% were seen once. Sequencing was done on a sample of PBMCs. All receptors derive from a woman under 30 in good health and CMV-seronegative.

The chain joins TRBV5-1 to TRBJ2-7, with D possibly being TRBD1 (5 bases). V lost 6 bases and J lost 0, with 10 bases in between. Germline CDR1 and CDR2: SGHRS and YFSETQ. This CDR3 has 13 amino acids. For the CDR3, the DNA is TGCGCCAGCACAGGGTCAACCTCCTACGAGCAGTACTTC. Amino acids: CASTGSTSYEQYF.

This clone has more than one count but fewer than ten. The V gene is TRBV4-1, the J gene TRBJ1-3; D is perhaps TRBD1 (6 bases). Germline CDR1 is MGHRA and CDR2 is YSYEKL. V lost 4 bases and J 5 bases, leaving 15 bases between the germline ends. CDR3 length: 15 residues. The CDR3 sequence: CASSPHVTGRNTIYF. CDR3 sequence (DNA): TGCGCCAGCAGCCCGCATGTGACAGGACGAAACACCATATATTTT.